The clone carrying this TCR beta chain showed up many times. Its antigen is not identified. These data originate in a study of neurological immune-mediated disorders. The ends were cut back, 7 bases at V and 4 bases at J, with 17 bases in the middle. The CDR3 runs to 15 residues. With 10-nucleotide random UMIs, 5'RACE was used to make the cDNA. Over 180 million TCR-beta sequences from 15-18 subjects were obtained in each sequencing run. Using its own MiXCR run on the 5' RACE reads, TCRdb lists one record per CDR3 protein. The sample includes some 48,000 distinct CDR3 sequences, around 12% of them seen just once. Time point denoted: longitudinal time-point 2. Study-level findings and limits: HTLV-1-associated myelopathy had the most TCR clonal expansion, whereas multiple sclerosis had the least (lower than in healthy controls). Private repertoires in all groups were suggested by the finding that expanded clones across subjects shared no CDR3 amino acid sequences.

The rearrangement uses TRBV12-3 or TRBV12-4 and TRBJ2-1; TRBD2 might be the D (5 bases). This TCR derives from a male donor with HTLV-1-associated myelopathy (HAM/TSP). The sequenced sample was PBMCs. CDR3: CASNPSGGGYNEQFF. Here the CDR3 DNA reads TGTGCCAGCAATCCCTCAGGAGGCGGGTACAATGAGCAGTTCTTC.